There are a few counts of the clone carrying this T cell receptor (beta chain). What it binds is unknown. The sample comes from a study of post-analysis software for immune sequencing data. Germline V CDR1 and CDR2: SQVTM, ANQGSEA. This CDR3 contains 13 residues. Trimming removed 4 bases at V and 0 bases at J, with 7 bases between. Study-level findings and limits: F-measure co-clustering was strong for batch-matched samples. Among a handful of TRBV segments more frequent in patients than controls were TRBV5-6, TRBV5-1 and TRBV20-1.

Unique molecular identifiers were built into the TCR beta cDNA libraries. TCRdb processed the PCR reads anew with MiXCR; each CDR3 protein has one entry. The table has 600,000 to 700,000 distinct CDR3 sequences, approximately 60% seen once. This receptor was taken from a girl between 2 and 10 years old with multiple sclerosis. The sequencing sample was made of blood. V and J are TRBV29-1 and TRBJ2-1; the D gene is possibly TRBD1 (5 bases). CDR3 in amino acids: CSVVGHSYNEQFF. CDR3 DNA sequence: TGCAGCGTTGTGGGGCACTCCTACAATGAGCAGTTCTTC.